One and the same sample provided the 9 T cell receptor beta chains below, sequenced in a study of Ad26.COV2.S vaccination and SARS-CoV-2 variants. Assay used: immunoSEQ multiplex PCR; TCRdb lists only in-frame clones, some missing. Here the sample spans roughly 460,000 clones, 80% to 90% being singletons. The treatment denotes: over 15 received Ad26.COV2.S at low or high dose, single or two shots; about 5 received placebo; per-sample allocation not given. Collection of the samples took place on day 63 after the first injection of vaccine or placebo. This specimen was peripheral blood, taken in a trial of Ad26.COV2.S vaccine versus placebo. The receptors derive from a person aged 18 to 59 who received the Ad26.COV2.S COVID-19 vaccine or a placebo.

The chain links TRBV12-1 to TRBJ2-7; the table names TRBD2, a call not compared with the DNA. TRBV12-1 is a pseudogene segment. The CDR3 is 15 amino acids. The CDR3 DNA is TGTGCCAGCAGCTTGGGGGGACTAGGAGTCTACGAGCAGTACTTC. Translating gives CASSLGGLGVYEQYF.

This chain uses TRBV7-9 with TRBJ2-2; a weak D match, TRBD1 (6 bases). Trimming removed 6 bases at V and 7 bases at J, with 12 bases between. Germline V lookup: CDR1 SEHNR, CDR2 FQNEAQ (reference sequence). This CDR3 region has 13 residues. The CDR3 loop is CASSENRDGELFF. The CDR3 DNA sequence: TGTGCCAGCAGTGAAAACAGGGACGGGGAGCTGTTTTTT.

This clone is a singleton in its sample. Additional DNA sequences in this sample encode the identical CDR3. V usage is TRBV6-5 and J usage is TRBJ2-7, with TRBD2 matching over 14 bases. The CDR3 has 14 residues. Germline CDR1 reads MNHEY; CDR2 reads SVGAGI. V gave up 9 bases and J gave up 3 bases; unmatched junction bases: 4. The CDR3 bases are TGTGCCAGTCGAGGGACTAGCGGGAGCTACGAGCAGTACTTC. It translates to CASRGTSGSYEQYF.

The chain joins TRBV3-1 (or the pseudogene TRBV3-2) to TRBJ2-3, with 10 bases fitting TRBD1. Germline-derived CDR1 and CDR2 are LGHDT and YNNKEL (reference sequence). V dropped 5 bases and J dropped 1; count of bases not matched to a gene: 6. The CDR3 has 16 residues. CDR3 region: CASSAGTGVGTDTQYF. As DNA, the CDR3 is TGTGCCAGCAGCGCTGGGACAGGGGTGGGCACAGATACGCAGTATTTT.

The V and J genes are TRBV7-9 and TRBJ2-3; 12 bases are a match to TRBD2. The V gene end was trimmed by 7 bases and the J gene end by 4 bases; junction bases not matched to a gene: 6. The CDR3 has 15 residues. Looked up from germline, CDR1 is SEHNR and CDR2 is FQNEAQ (reference sequence). CDR3 DNA: TGTGCCAGCACCAGACTAGCGGGAGTATCAGATACGCAGTATTTT. Translating it yields CASTRLAGVSDTQYF.

V gene TRBV18 combines with J gene TRBJ2-5; D ambiguous. Deletions cut 0 bases from V and 1 base from J, with 6 bases between. The germline V gene has CDR1 KGHSH and CDR2 LQKENI. This CDR3 region has 14 residues. CDR3 sequence reads: CASSPPGIQETQYF. The CDR3 DNA sequence: TGTGCCAGCTCACCACCGGGGATCCAAGAGACCCAGTACTTC.

This clone has just one count. The CDR3 sequence: CATSDGTGGLISDLKMAYNEQFF. In DNA, the CDR3 is TGTGCCACCAGTGATGGGACAGGGGGCCTAATTTCGGATCTTAAGATGGCCTACAATGAGCAGTTCTTC. The genes are TRBV24-1 and TRBJ2-1, with 12 positions matching TRBD1. With 3 bases clipped from V and 2 bases from J, the junction kept 22 bases outside the gene matches. Germline assignment: CDR1 KGHDR and CDR2 SFDVKD. This CDR3 spans 23 amino acids.

This clone was detected a few times. V and J are TRBV7-8 and TRBJ2-7; the D is unclear. Per germline, CDR1 SGHVS and CDR2 FQNEAQ. Trimming cost V 5 bases and J 3 bases, with 17 bases left between them. The CDR3 length is 15 residues. The CDR3 DNA reads TGTGCCAGCAGCGCCGTTCGGGTGTCGGTCTACGAGCAGTACTTC. Its protein is CASSAVRVSVYEQYF. The full variable domain, its missing parts supplied by reference TRBV7-8 and TRBJ2-7, is GAGVSQSPRYKVAKRGQDVALRCDPISGHVSLFWYQQALGQGPEFLTYFQNEAQLDKSGLPSDRFFAERPEGSVSTLKIQRTQQEDSAVYLCASSAVRVSVYEQYFGPGTRLTVT.

The chain is built from TRBV19 and TRBJ1-2; perhaps TRBD1 as D (5 bases). CDR3 length: 13 amino acids. The V gene's germline CDR1 is LNHDA and CDR2 SQIVND (reference sequence). The V end was cut by 3 bases, the J end by 7 bases, with 12 bases between. CDR3 DNA sequence: TGTGCCAGTAGTATGGGGCAAGGCCCTGGCTACACCTTC. Amino acids: CASSMGQGPGYTF. The variable domain in full, completed from reference TRBV19 and TRBJ1-2, reads DGGITQSPKYLFRKEGQNVTLSCEQNLNHDAMYWYRQDPGQGLRLIYYSQIVNDFQKGDIAEGYSVSREKKESFPLTVTSAQKNPTAFYLCASSMGQGPGYTFGSGTRLTVV.